The 3 T cell receptor beta chains reported below all come from one sample, sequenced in a study of cytomegalovirus exposure and HLA in healthy donors. Libraries were prepared by immunoSEQ multiplex PCR; TCRdb keeps only in-frame clonotypes and omits some of them. The sample shows 65,000 to 70,000 clones, around 90% of them seen only once. The sample consisted of PBMCs. Receptors were obtained from a man aged 18 to 30 in good health and CMV-seronegative.

This clone appeared a single time. The chain uses TRBV7-6 and TRBJ2-5, with 8 nucleotides matching TRBD1. Losses at the gene ends were 5 bases for V and 3 bases for J; bases not matched to a gene: 11. There are 16 residues in the CDR3. Germline V gene lookup returns CDR1 SGHVS and CDR2 FNYEAQ. The CDR3 DNA is TGTGCCAGCAGCACCGGACAGGGCGGGCTAAAAGAGACCCAGTACTTC. Protein: CASSTGQGGLKETQYF.

This clone was seen a single time. This sequence joins TRBV7-9 and TRBJ2-1; the match to TRBD2 covers 7 bases. CDR3 length: 17 residues. V was pared by 1 base and J by 6 bases, with 12 bases of the junction left unmatched. Germline loops: CDR1 SEHNR, CDR2 FQNEAQ (reference sequence). CDR3 sequence: CASSLGYGGGRGNEQFF. The CDR3 coding sequence is TGTGCCAGCAGCTTAGGCTATGGTGGCGGGAGAGGCAATGAGCAGTTCTTC.

The V gene is TRBV4-3, the J gene TRBJ1-1; TRBD1 agrees at 7 bases. CDR1 is LGHNA and CDR2 is YSLEER in the germline V gene. This CDR3 has 14 residues. The junction had 3 bases not matched to a gene; V was cut back by 4 bases and J by 1 base. In nucleotides, the CDR3 is TGCGCCAGCAGCCCCGACAGGGCGAACACTGAAGCTTTCTTT. Amino acids: CASSPDRANTEAFF.